This paragraph covers one T cell receptor beta chain sequence. Antigen: not known. This CDR3 comprises 13 residues. CDR1 is SGHVS, CDR2 FQNEAQ, per germline. V dropped 4 bases and J dropped 4 bases, with 10 bases sitting between them. This specimen comes from a study of response to subunit inactivated influenza vaccine. Study results and caveats: There was a suggestion from the authors that each seasonal influenza vaccination recruits few new T cells.

Each CDR3 protein is one row after TCRdb ran MiXCR on the RT-PCR reads. The data show hundreds of thousands of distinct CDR3 sequences, with around 8% seen just once and 10% to 15% held by the top ten. The sequence was collected from a man aged 50-75 years who received an inactivated influenza vaccine. The chain carries TRBV7-8 and TRBJ1-2; D is perhaps TRBD1 (6 bases). The source material was PBMCs from blood, sampled roughly 24 months after vaccination. CDR3 region: CASSSSGAYGYTF. The CDR3 DNA follows: TGTGCCAGCAGCTCTTCGGGGGCCTATGGCTACACCTTC.